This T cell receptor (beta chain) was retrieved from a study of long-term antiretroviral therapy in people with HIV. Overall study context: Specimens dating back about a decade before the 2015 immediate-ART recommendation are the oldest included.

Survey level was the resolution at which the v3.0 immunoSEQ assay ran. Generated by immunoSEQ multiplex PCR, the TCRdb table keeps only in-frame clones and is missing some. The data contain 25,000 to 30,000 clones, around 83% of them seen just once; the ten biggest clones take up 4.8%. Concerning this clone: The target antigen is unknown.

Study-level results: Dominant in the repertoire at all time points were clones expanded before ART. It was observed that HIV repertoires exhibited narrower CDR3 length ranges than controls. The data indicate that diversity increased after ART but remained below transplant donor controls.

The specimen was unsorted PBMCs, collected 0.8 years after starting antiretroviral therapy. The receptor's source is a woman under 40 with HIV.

The CDR3 DNA sequence: TGTGCCAGCAGCTTGACCGGGACGTGGGGCAATCAGCCCCAGCATTTT. Amino acid sequence: CASSLTGTWGNQPQHF. The chain uses TRBV5-8 and TRBJ1-5; D may be TRBD1 (5 bases). V lost 1 base, J lost 2 bases, and 13 bases lay in between. CDR3 length: 16 amino acids. Germline-derived CDR1 and CDR2 are SGHTS and YDEGEE.